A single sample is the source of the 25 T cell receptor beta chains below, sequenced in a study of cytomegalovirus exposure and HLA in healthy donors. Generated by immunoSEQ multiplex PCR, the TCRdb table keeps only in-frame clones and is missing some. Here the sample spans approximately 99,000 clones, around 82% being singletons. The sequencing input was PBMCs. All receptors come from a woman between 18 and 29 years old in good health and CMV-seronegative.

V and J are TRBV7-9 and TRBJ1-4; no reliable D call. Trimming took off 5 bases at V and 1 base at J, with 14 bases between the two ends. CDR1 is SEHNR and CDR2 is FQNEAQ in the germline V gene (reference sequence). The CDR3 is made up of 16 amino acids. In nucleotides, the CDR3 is TGTGCCAGCAGCGCGCCCCCCCCCGGAACTAATGAAAAACTGTTTTTT. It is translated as CASSAPPPGTNEKLFF.

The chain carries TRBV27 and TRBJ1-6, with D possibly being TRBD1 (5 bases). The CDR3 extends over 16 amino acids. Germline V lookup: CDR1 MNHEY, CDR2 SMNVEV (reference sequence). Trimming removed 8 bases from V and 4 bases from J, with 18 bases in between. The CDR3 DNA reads TGTGCCAGCGGCCTGGGAGGGGCTTTGTATAATTCACCCCTCCACTTT. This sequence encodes CASGLGGALYNSPLHF.

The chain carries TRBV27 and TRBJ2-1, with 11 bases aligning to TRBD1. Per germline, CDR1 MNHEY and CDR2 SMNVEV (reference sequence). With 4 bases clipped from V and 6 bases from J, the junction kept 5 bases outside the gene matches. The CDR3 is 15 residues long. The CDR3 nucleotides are TGTGCCAGCAGTTCAGGGACAGGGGGAGGCAATGAGCAGTTCTTC. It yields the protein CASSSGTGGGNEQFF.

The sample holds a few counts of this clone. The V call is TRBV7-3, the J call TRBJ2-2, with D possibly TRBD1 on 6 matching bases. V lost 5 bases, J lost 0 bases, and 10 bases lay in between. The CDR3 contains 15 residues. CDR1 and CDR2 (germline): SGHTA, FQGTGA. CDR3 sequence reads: CASSVQGANTGELFF. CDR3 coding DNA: TGTGCCAGCAGCGTACAGGGAGCGAACACCGGGGAGCTGTTTTTT.

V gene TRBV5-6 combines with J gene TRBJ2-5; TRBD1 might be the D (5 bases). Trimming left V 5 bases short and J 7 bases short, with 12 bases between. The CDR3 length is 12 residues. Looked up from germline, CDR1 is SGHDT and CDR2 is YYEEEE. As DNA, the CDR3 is TGTGCCAGCAGTAAAGGCCAGGGGACCCAGTACTTC. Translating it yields CASSKGQGTQYF.

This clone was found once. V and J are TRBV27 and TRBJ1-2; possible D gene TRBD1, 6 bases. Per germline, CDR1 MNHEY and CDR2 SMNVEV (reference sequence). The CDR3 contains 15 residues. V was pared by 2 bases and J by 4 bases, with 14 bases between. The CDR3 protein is CASSLERGAGYGYTF. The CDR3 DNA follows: TGTGCCAGCAGTTTAGAACGGGGGGCTGGCTATGGCTACACCTTC.

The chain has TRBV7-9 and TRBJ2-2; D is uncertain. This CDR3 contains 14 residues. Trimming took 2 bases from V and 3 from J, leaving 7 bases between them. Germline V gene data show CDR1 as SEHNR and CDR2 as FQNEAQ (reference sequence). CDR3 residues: CASSLTTDTGELFF. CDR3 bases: TGTGCCAGCAGCTTAACCACGGACACCGGGGAGCTGTTTTTT.

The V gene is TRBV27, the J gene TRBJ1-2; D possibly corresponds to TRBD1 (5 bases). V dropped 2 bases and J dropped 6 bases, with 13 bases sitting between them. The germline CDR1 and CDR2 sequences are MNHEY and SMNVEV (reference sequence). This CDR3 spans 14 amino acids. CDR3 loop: CASSLRAGSNGYTF. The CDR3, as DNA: TGTGCCAGCAGTTTAAGGGCAGGGTCCAATGGCTACACCTTC.

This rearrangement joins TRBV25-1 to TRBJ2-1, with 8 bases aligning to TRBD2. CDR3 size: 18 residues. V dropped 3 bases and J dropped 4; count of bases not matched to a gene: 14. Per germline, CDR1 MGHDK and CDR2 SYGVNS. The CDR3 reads CASSDQDGGGTNYNEQFF. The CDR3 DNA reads TGTGCCAGCAGTGATCAGGATGGCGGGGGGACCAATTACAATGAGCAGTTCTTC.

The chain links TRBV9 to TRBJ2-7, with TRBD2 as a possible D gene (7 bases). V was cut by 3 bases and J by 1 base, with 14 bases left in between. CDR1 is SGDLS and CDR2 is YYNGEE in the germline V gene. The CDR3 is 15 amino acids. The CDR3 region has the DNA TGTGCCAGCAGCGAGGGGGGGGATATATCCTACGAGCAGTACTTC. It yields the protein CASSEGGDISYEQYF.

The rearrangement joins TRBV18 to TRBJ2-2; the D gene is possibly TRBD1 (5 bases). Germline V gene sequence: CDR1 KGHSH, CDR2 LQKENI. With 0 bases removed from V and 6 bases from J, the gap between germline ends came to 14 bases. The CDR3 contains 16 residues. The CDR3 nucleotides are TGTGCCAGCTCACCACCAGGGGTTTTGGTTGCCGGGGAGCTGTTTTTT. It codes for CASSPPGVLVAGELFF.

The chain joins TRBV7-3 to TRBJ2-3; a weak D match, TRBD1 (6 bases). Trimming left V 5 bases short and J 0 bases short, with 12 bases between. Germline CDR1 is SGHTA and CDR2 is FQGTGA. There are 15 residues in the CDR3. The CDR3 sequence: CASSQRGGSTDTQYF. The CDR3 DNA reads TGTGCCAGCAGCCAACGAGGGGGTAGCACAGATACGCAGTATTTT.

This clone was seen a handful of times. CDR3 loop: CASSPSYLRDRDQETQYF. The CDR3 nucleotides read TGTGCCAGCAGTCCTTCTTACCTTCGGGACAGAGATCAAGAGACCCAGTACTTC. This chain links TRBV25-1 with TRBJ2-5; 7 bases line up with TRBD1. Germline CDR1 MGHDK, CDR2 SYGVNS. This CDR3 is 18 amino acids long. Unmatched junction bases numbered 17, after V lost 5 bases and J lost 2 bases.

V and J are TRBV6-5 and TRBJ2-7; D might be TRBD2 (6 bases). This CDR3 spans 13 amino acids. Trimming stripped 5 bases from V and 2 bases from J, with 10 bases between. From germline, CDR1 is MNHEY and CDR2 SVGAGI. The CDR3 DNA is TGTGCCAGCAGTCTAGCGCTAACCTACGAGCAGTACTTC. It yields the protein CASSLALTYEQYF.

DNA of the CDR3: TGTGCCAGCAGCCCCCAGCGGGGGGATGAGCAGTTCTTC. Encoded protein: CASSPQRGDEQFF. This rearrangement joins TRBV9 to TRBJ2-1; 9 positions match TRBD2. The V gene's germline CDR1 is SGDLS and CDR2 YYNGEE. With V trimmed by 4 bases and J by 8 bases, 4 bases remained unmatched. The length of the CDR3 is 13 residues.

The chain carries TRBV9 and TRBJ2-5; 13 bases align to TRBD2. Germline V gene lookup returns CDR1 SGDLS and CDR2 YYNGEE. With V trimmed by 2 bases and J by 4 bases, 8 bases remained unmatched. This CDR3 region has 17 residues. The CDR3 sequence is CASSVTSGGPVPETQYF. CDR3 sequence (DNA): TGTGCCAGCAGCGTGACTAGCGGGGGGCCCGTCCCAGAGACCCAGTACTTC. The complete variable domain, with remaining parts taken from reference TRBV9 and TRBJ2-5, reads DSGVTQTPKHLITATGQRVTLRCSPRSGDLSVYWYQQSLDQGLQFLIQYYNGEERAKGNILERFSAQQFPDLHSELNLSSLELGDSALYFCASSVTSGGPVPETQYFGPGTRLLVL.

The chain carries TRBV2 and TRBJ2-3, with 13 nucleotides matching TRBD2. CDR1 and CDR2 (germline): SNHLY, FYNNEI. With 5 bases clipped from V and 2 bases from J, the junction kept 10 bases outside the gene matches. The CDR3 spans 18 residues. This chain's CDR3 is CASSLPIGTSGVTDTQYF. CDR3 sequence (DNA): TGTGCCAGCAGTCTTCCGATCGGGACTAGCGGGGTCACAGATACGCAGTATTTT.

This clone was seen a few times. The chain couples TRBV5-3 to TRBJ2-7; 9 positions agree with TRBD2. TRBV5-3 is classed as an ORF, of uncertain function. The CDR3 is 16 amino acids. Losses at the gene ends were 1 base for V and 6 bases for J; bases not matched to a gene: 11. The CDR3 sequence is CARSLTGSGGSVEQYF. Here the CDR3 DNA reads TGTGCCAGAAGCTTGACCGGAAGCGGGGGGTCCGTCGAGCAGTACTTC.

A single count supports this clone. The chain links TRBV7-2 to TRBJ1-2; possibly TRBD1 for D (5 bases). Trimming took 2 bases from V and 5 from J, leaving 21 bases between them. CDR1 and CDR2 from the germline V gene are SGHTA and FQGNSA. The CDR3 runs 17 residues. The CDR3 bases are TGTGCCAGCAGCTTAAGTAGGCCCGGCGGGGGAGGGTATGGCTACACCTTC. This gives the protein CASSLSRPGGGGYGYTF.

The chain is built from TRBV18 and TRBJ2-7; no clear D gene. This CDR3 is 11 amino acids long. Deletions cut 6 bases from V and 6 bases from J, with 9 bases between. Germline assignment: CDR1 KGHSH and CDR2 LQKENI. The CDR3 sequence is CASSENGEQYF. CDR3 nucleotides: TGTGCCAGCTCCGAGAACGGCGAGCAGTACTTC.

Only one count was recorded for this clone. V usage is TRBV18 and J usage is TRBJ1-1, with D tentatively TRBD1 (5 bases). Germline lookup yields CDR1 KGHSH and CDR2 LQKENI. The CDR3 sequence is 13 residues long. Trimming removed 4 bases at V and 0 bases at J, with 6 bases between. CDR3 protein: CASSQGMNTEAFF. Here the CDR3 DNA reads TGTGCCAGCTCACAGGGGATGAACACTGAAGCTTTCTTT.

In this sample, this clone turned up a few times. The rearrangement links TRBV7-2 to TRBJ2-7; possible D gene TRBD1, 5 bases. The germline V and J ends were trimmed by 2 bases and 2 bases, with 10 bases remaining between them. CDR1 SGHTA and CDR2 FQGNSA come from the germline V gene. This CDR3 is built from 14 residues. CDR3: CASSLMGPAYEQYF. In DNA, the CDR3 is TGTGCCAGCAGCTTAATGGGGCCCGCCTACGAGCAGTACTTC.

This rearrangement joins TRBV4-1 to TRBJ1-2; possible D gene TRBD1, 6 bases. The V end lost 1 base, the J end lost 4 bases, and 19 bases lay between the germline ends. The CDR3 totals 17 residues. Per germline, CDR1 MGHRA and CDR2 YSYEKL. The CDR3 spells CASSQANLGGGGYGYTF. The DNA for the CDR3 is TGCGCCAGCAGCCAAGCGAATCTGGGGGGCGGGGGCTATGGCTACACCTTC.

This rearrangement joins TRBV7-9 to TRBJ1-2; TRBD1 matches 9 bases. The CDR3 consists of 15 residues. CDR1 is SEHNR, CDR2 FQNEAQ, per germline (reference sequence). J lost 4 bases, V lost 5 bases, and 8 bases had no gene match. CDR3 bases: TGTGCCAGCAGCGCTTGGGACAGGGTCCCCTATGGCTACACCTTC. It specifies CASSAWDRVPYGYTF. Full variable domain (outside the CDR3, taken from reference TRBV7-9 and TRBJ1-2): DTGVSQNPRHKITKRGQNVTFRCDPISEHNRLYWYRQTLGQGPEFLTYFQNEAQLEKSRLLSDRFSAERPKGSFSTLEIQRTEQGDSAMYLCASSAWDRVPYGYTFGSGTRLTVV.

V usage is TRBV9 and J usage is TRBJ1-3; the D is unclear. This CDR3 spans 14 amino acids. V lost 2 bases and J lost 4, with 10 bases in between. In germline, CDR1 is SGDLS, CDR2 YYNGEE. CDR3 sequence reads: CASSVGGPGNTIYF. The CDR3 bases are TGTGCCAGCAGCGTTGGAGGGCCGGGAAACACCATATATTTT. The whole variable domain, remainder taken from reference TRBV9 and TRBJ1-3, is DSGVTQTPKHLITATGQRVTLRCSPRSGDLSVYWYQQSLDQGLQFLIQYYNGEERAKGNILERFSAQQFPDLHSELNLSSLELGDSALYFCASSVGGPGNTIYFGEGSWLTVV.